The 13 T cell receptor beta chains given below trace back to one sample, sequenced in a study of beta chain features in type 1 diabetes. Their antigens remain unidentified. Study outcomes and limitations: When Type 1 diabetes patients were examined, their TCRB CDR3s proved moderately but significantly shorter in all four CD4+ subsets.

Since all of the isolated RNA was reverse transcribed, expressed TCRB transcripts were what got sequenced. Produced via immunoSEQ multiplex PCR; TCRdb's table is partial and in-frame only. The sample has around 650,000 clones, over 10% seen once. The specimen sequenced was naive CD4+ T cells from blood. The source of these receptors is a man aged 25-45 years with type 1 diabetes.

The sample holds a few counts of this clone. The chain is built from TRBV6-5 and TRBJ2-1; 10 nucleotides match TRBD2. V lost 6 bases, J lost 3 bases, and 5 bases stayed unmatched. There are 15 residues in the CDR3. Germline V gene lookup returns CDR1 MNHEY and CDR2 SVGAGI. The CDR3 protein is CASSKTSGVYNEQFF. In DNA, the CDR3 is TGTGCCAGCAGCAAAACTAGCGGGGTCTACAATGAGCAGTTCTTC.

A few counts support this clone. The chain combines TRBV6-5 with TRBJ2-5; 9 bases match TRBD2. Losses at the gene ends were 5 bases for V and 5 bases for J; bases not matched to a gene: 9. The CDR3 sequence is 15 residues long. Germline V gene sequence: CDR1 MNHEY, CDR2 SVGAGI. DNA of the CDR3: TGTGCCAGCAGTCCGCTCCAGCGGGGGGTTGAGACCCAGTACTTC. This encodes CASSPLQRGVETQYF.

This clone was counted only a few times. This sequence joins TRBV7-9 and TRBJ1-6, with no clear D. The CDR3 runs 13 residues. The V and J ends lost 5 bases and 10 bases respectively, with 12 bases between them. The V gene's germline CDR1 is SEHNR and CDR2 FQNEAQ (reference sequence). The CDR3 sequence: CASSPRWESPLHF. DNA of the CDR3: TGTGCCAGCAGCCCCCGATGGGAATCACCCCTCCACTTT.

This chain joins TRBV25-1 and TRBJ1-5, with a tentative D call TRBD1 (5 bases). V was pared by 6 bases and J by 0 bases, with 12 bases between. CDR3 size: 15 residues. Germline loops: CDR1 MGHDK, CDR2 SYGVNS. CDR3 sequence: CASRGGVDSNQPQHF. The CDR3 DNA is TGTGCCAGCAGGGGGGGGGTAGATAGCAATCAGCCCCAGCATTTT.

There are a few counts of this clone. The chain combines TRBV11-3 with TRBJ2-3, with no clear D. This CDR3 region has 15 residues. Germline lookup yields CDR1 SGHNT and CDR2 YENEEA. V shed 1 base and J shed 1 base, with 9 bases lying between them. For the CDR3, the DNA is TGTGCCAGCAGCTTAGCTGTATCGGGCACAGATACGCAGTATTTT. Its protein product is CASSLAVSGTDTQYF.

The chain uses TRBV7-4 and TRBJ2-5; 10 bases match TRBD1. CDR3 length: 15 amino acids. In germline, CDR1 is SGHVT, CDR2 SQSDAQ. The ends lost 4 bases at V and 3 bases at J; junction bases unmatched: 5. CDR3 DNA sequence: TGTGCCAGCAGCTCTCGGACAGGGGGAAAAGAGACCCAGTACTTC. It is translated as CASSSRTGGKETQYF.

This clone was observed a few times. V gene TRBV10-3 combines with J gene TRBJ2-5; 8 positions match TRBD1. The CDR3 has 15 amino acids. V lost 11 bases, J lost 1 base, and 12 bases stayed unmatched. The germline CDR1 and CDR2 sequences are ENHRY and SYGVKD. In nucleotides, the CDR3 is TGTGCCTCCGCCCCTGACAGGGGAAGCCAAGAGACCCAGTACTTC. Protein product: CASAPDRGSQETQYF.

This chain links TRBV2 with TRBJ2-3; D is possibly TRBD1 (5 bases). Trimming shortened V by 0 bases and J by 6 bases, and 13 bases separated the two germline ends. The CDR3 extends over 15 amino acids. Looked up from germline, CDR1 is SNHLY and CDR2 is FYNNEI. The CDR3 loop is CASSEAGLGVDTQYF. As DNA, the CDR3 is TGTGCCAGCAGTGAAGCAGGGCTAGGGGTTGATACGCAGTATTTT.

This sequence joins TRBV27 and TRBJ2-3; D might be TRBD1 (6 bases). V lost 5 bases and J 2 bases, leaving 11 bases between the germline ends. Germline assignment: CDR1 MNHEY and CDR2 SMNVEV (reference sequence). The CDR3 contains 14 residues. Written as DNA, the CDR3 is TGTGCCAGCAGTAAACAGGGAGTCACAGATACGCAGTATTTT. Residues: CASSKQGVTDTQYF.

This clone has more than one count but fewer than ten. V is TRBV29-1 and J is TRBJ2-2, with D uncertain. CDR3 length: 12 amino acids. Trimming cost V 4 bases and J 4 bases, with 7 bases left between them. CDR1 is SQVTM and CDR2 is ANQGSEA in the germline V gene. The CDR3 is CSVGKGTGELFF. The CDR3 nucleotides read TGCAGCGTTGGAAAGGGCACCGGGGAGCTGTTTTTT.

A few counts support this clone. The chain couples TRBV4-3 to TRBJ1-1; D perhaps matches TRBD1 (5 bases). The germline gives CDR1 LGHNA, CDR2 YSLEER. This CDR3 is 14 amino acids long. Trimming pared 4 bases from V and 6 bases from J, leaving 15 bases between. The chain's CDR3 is CASSPRGRGAEAFF. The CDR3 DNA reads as TGCGCCAGCAGCCCTCGGGGCCGAGGGGCTGAAGCTTTCTTT.

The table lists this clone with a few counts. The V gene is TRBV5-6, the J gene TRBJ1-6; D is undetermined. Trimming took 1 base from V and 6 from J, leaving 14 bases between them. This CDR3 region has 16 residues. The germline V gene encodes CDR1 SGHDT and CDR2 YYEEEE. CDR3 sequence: CASSLKAAGLNSPLHF. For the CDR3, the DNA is TGTGCCAGCAGCTTGAAGGCCGCCGGACTTAATTCACCCCTCCACTTT.

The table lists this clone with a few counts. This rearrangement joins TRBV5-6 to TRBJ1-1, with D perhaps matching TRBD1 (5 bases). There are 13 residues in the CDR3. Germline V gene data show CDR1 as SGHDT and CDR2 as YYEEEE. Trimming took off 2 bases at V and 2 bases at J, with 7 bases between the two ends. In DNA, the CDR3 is TGTGCCAGCAGCTTCAGGGATAACACTGAAGCTTTCTTT. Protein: CASSFRDNTEAFF.